This entry lists 24 T cell receptor beta chains sequenced from one sample in a study of CD8+CD57+ T cells in acquired aplastic anemia. Sequenced patients had shown CD8+CD57+ cell expansion by flow cytometry. The template for TCR beta VDJ and CDR3 sequence profiling was genomic DNA. TCRdb passed the reads through MiXCR, listing each CDR3 protein once. The table lists around 500,000 distinct CDR3 sequences, approximately 33% of them singletons. The sequencing sample was made of sorted CD4+, CD8+, or CD8+CD57+ T cells (not recorded which) from PBMCs. The source of these receptors is a human donor with aplastic anemia.

This chain connects TRBV10-3 to TRBJ1-5, with a weak D call TRBD1 (6 bases). Germline-derived CDR1 and CDR2 are ENHRY and SYGVKD. Trimming took off 10 bases at V and 1 base at J, with 8 bases between the two ends. The CDR3 spans 12 residues. CDR3 sequence: CATTGSNQPQHF. The CDR3 coding sequence is TGTGCCACCACAGGGAGCAATCAGCCCCAGCATTTT.

This clonotype was recorded at least ten times. The gene calls are TRBV7-3 and TRBJ1-6; TRBD1 might be the D (5 bases). CDR3 length equals 15 residues. The ends were cut back, 1 base at V and 9 bases at J, with 13 bases in the middle. CDR1 is SGHTA and CDR2 is FQGTGA in the germline V gene. Here the CDR3 reads CASSLNPGGSSPLHF. CDR3 in DNA: TGTGCCAGCAGCTTAAATCCGGGGGGGTCTTCACCCCTCCACTTT.

The chain carries TRBV5-5 and TRBJ1-2; 7 nucleotides match TRBD1. Trimming removed 4 bases from V and 2 bases from J; junction bases left unmatched: 5. The CDR3 has 14 residues. Germline CDR1 SGHKS, CDR2 YYEKEE (reference sequence). CDR3 nucleotide sequence: TGTGCCAGCAGCCGGACGACAGGGAACTATGGCTACACCTTC. Residues: CASSRTTGNYGYTF.

In the case of this clonotype: This could be a read error, since a much larger clone is one nucleotide away. The chain couples TRBV29-1 to TRBJ1-2; TRBD1 might be the D (5 bases). From germline, CDR1 is SQVTM and CDR2 ANQGSEA. V was shortened by 7 bases and J by 9 bases, with 15 bases between the two germline ends. The CDR3 spans 11 residues. CDR3 amino acids: CSASLGERYTF. CDR3 in DNA: TGCAGCGCTAGCCTGGGGGAGCGCTACACCTTC.

This clonotype was found many times. V gene TRBV27 combines with J gene TRBJ2-7; D gene unclear. CDR1 is MNHEY and CDR2 is SMNVEV in the germline V gene (reference sequence). The V end was cut by 5 bases, the J end by 6 bases, with 8 bases between. The CDR3 has 11 residues. CDR3: CASSVGSEQYF. CDR3 bases: TGTGCCAGCAGTGTGGGGTCCGAGCAGTACTTC.

There are many counts of this clonotype. The CDR3 coding sequence is TGTGCCAGTAGTGGTTGGGACAGGGCAAACACTGAAGCTTTCTTT. Amino acids: CASSGWDRANTEAFF. The chain couples TRBV19 to TRBJ1-1; TRBD1 aligns across 9 bases. The J segment lost 2 bases and the V segment lost 5 bases, leaving 6 bases of the junction unmatched. The CDR3 spans 15 residues. Looked up from germline, CDR1 is LNHDA and CDR2 is SQIVND (reference sequence).

The chain couples TRBV7-9 to TRBJ2-1; no definite D call. Trimming left V 3 bases short and J 9 bases short, with 9 bases between. The CDR3 runs to 12 residues. CDR1 SEHNR and CDR2 FQNEAQ come from the germline V gene (reference sequence). The DNA of the CDR3 is TGTGCCAGCAGCTTCAGATCGGGTGAGCAGTTCTTC. It codes for CASSFRSGEQFF.

Concerning this clonotype: Just one base apart from a much larger clone, this may be a read error. The CDR3 DNA reads as TGTGCCACCAGCATAGGGACACTAGCCAAAAGCATTCAGTACTTC. It codes for CATSIGTLAKSIQYF. The chain has TRBV15 and TRBJ2-4; the D gene could be TRBD1 or TRBD2 (6 bases each). The CDR3 is 15 residues long. CDR1 is LNHNV, CDR2 YYDKDF, per germline (reference sequence).

The chain uses TRBV19 and TRBJ1-5; 7 bases are shared with TRBD1. V lost 8 bases to trimming and J lost 0 bases; unmatched junction nucleotides: 4. The CDR3 spans 14 residues. Per germline, CDR1 LNHDA and CDR2 SQIVND (reference sequence). The CDR3 sequence: CASHRGYSNQPQHF. The CDR3 DNA sequence: TGTGCCAGTCACAGGGGTTATAGCAATCAGCCCCAGCATTTT.

Worth noting for this clonotype: A much larger clone lies one base from this, so it may be a read error. The chain is built from TRBV2 and TRBJ2-7; perhaps TRBD1 as D (5 bases). V was pared by 6 bases and J by 2 bases, with 5 bases between. Germline V lookup: CDR1 SNHLY, CDR2 FYNNEI. The CDR3 extends over 11 amino acids. The CDR3 loop is CASRTAYEQYF. The DNA for the CDR3 is TGTGCCAGCAGGACAGCCTACGAGCAGTACTTC.

V usage is TRBV7-8 and J usage is TRBJ2-2, with 8 bases matching TRBD1. Germline V gene lookup returns CDR1 SGHVS and CDR2 FQNEAQ. Trimming took 1 base from V and 3 from J; bases not matched to a gene: 7. There are 17 residues in the CDR3. The CDR3 reads CASSLGVQGAYTGELFF. CDR3 bases: TGTGCCAGCAGCTTAGGGGTGCAGGGGGCATACACCGGGGAGCTGTTTTTT.

Comments on this clonotype: The junction departs from germline at one end; a sequencing error may be responsible. The rearrangement joins TRBV24-1 to TRBJ2-7; weak D call: TRBD2 (7 bases). The germline gives CDR1 KGHDR, CDR2 SFDVKD. The CDR3 covers 15 residues. In nucleotides, the CDR3 is TGTGCCAGCAGTCCAAACTCCGGGGGGCTGAACGAGCAGTACTTC. Its translation: CASSPNSGGLNEQYF.

This clonotype was seen a single time. The V call is TRBV7-2, the J call TRBJ2-7; 8 bases line up with TRBD1. The germline CDR1 and CDR2 sequences are SGHTA and FQGNSA. There are 14 residues in the CDR3. The V segment lost 5 bases and the J segment 2 bases; nucleotides outside the gene matches: 5. CDR3 region: CASSHGTGPYEQYF. CDR3 in DNA: TGTGCCAGCAGCCACGGGACAGGCCCCTACGAGCAGTACTTC.

The chain employs TRBV19 and TRBJ2-2; D is perhaps TRBD2 (5 bases). The V gene lost 5 bases and the J gene lost 7 bases, with 17 bases spanning the gap. The CDR3 length is 15 residues. Germline V lookup: CDR1 LNHDA, CDR2 SQIVND (reference sequence). This CDR3 is CASSPTGFRGGELFF. CDR3 nucleotides: TGTGCCAGTAGTCCGACCGGGTTCCGGGGCGGGGAGCTGTTTTTT.

This clonotype showed up just a few times. The rearrangement links TRBV5-1 to TRBJ2-5; D is ambiguous. V lost 3 bases and J lost 5, with 17 bases in between. Germline assignment: CDR1 SGHRS and CDR2 YFSETQ. This CDR3 comprises 15 residues. CDR3 loop: CASSYQPEPRETQYF. CDR3 nucleotide sequence: TGCGCCAGCAGCTATCAACCGGAGCCTAGGGAGACCCAGTACTTC.

In its sample, this clonotype was seen many times. The V gene is TRBV9, the J gene TRBJ1-6; no reliable D call. Between the trimmed V and J ends, which lost 0 bases and 8 bases, there was a span of 6 bases. The CDR3 is 13 amino acids. Per germline, CDR1 SGDLS and CDR2 YYNGEE. The CDR3 here is CASSVDTDSPLHF. The CDR3 DNA reads as TGTGCCAGCAGCGTAGATACGGATTCACCCCTCCACTTT.

The V gene is TRBV12-3 or TRBV12-4, the J gene TRBJ2-7; D unresolved. The CDR3 runs 16 residues. The V and J ends lost 5 bases and 6 bases respectively, with 23 bases between them. CDR3 in amino acids: CASSGRRLHITCEQYF. CDR3 DNA: TGTGCCAGCAGTGGACGGCGGCTACACATTACCTGCGAGCAGTACTTC.

This clonotype was seen a single time. The chain combines TRBV20-1 with TRBJ1-5; 7 bases are a match to TRBD1. The V gene end was trimmed by 3 bases and the J gene end by 6 bases; junction bases not matched to a gene: 2. Per germline, CDR1 DFQATT and CDR2 SNEGSKA (reference sequence). This CDR3 region has 12 residues. The CDR3 sequence: CSARGDSQPQHF. For the CDR3, the DNA is TGCAGTGCTAGGGGGGACAGTCAGCCCCAGCATTTT.

This clonotype was picked up a small number of times. The genes are TRBV6-1 and TRBJ2-7, with TRBD2 as a possible D gene (5 bases). Per the germline V gene, CDR1 is MNHNS and CDR2 is SASEGT. CDR3 length equals 17 residues. Trimming cost V 2 bases and J 0 bases, with 17 bases left between them. CDR3 bases: TGTGCCAGCAGTGAAATGAGGGCGGTTCGCTACTCCTACGAGCAGTACTTC. Its translation is CASSEMRAVRYSYEQYF.

The chain links TRBV20-1 to TRBJ2-1; maybe TRBD2 (6 bases). The CDR3 loop spans 13 amino acids. With 7 bases removed from V and 7 bases from J, the gap between germline ends came to 17 bases. Germline-derived CDR1 and CDR2 are DFQATT and SNEGSKA (reference sequence). The CDR3 here is CSGGLLAPNEQFF. The DNA for the CDR3 is TGCAGTGGTGGTCTCCTAGCGCCAAATGAGCAGTTCTTC.

The gene calls are TRBV7-2 and TRBJ1-6; no definite D call. CDR3 size: 14 residues. The germline CDR1 and CDR2 sequences are SGHTA and FQGNSA. Trimming stripped 8 bases from V and 8 bases from J, with 16 bases between. The CDR3 sequence is CASRLSKEDSPLHF. In DNA, the CDR3 is TGTGCCAGCCGGTTATCCAAAGAAGATTCACCCCTCCACTTT.

The count of this clonotype is one. J is TRBJ1-5 and V is TRBV2; no firm D call. The V end was cut by 6 bases, the J end by 4 bases, with 13 bases between. Germline-derived CDR1 and CDR2 are SNHLY and FYNNEI. The CDR3 is 14 residues long. CDR3 residues: CASRDGRSNQPQHF. The DNA of the CDR3 is TGTGCCAGCAGAGACGGACGTAGTAATCAGCCCCAGCATTTT.

This clonotype appeared a few times. The J gene is TRBJ1-2, the V gene TRBV5-1, with D tentatively TRBD1 (6 bases). V was cut by 2 bases and J by 4 bases, with 21 bases left in between. Germline values: CDR1 SGHRS, CDR2 YFSETQ. The CDR3 has 17 amino acids. This CDR3 reads CASSLKHVGDTGYGYTF. The CDR3 DNA reads as TGCGCCAGCAGCTTAAAACACGTAGGGGACACCGGCTATGGCTACACCTTC.

This clonotype was seen repeatedly, ten times or more. The J gene is TRBJ1-3, the V gene TRBV7-9; D gene uncertain. V lost 5 bases and J lost 3, with 5 bases in between. The CDR3 is 12 amino acids. Germline V lookup: CDR1 SEHNR, CDR2 FQNEAQ (reference sequence). CDR3 sequence: CASSAIGNTIYF. The CDR3 nucleotides read TGTGCCAGCAGCGCCATTGGAAACACCATATATTTT. Full variable domain (missing parts from reference TRBV7-9 and TRBJ1-3): DTGVSQNPRHKITKRGQNVTFRCDPISEHNRLYWYRQTLGQGPEFLTYFQNEAQLEKSRLLSDRFSAERPKGSFSTLEIQRTEQGDSAMYLCASSAIGNTIYFGEGSWLTVV.